This paragraph reports one T cell receptor beta chain. This entry is derived from a study of T cells after somatic rescue of genetic block. The CDR3 is 15 residues long. V gave up 0 bases and J gave up 2 bases, with 12 bases separating them. Germline assignment: CDR1 SGHRS and CDR2 YFSETQ. Profiled with immunoSEQ multiplex PCR; TCRdb holds only in-frame clones, not every one. The sample has roughly 110,000 clones; approximately 90% are singletons. The TCR sequence derives from a woman aged 18-29 years. The chain is built from TRBV5-1 and TRBJ2-7; D is possibly TRBD2 (5 bases). The specimen sequenced was peripheral blood mononuclear cells (PBMCs). CDR3 sequence: CASSLGWESAYEQYF. In DNA, the CDR3 is TGCGCCAGCAGCTTGGGGTGGGAGTCAGCCTACGAGCAGTACTTC.